The 25 T cell receptor beta chains listed next were all sequenced from one sample in a study of cytomegalovirus exposure and HLA in healthy donors. Researchers ran the PCR with 60 Vbeta and 13 Jbeta primers. Sequencing was performed with immunoSEQ multiplex PCR; in TCRdb, only in-frame clones are kept and a portion is missing. The sample lists roughly 200,000 clones, about 82% occurring once. The sequencing sample was made of PBMCs. The source of these receptors is a woman between 45 and 65 years old in good health and CMV-seronegative.

The chain uses TRBV9 and TRBJ2-1, with a weak D call TRBD2 (5 bases). Per the germline V gene, CDR1 is SGDLS and CDR2 is YYNGEE. The CDR3 is 16 residues long. Trimming removed 0 bases at V and 4 bases at J, with 14 bases between. DNA of the CDR3: TGTGCCAGCAGCGTAGATCTGACTACTCTGTACAATGAGCAGTTCTTC. This encodes CASSVDLTTLYNEQFF.

The chain links TRBV4-3 to TRBJ1-4, with D unclear. This CDR3 comprises 15 residues. The V gene lost 1 base and the J gene lost 4 bases, with 10 bases spanning the gap. From germline, CDR1 is LGHNA and CDR2 YSLEER. CDR3 amino acids: CASSQAARINEKLFF. The CDR3 coding sequence is TGCGCCAGCAGCCAAGCGGCCAGGATTAATGAAAAACTGTTTTTT.

DNA for the CDR3: TGTGCCAGCAGCTCGCCCTTTTTGGGGCGGCTCCAGGAGACCCAGTACTTC. It codes for CASSSPFLGRLQETQYF. This chain joins TRBV11-2 and TRBJ2-5, with D tentatively TRBD1 (5 bases). Germline V gene lookup returns CDR1 SGHAT and CDR2 FQNNGV. The CDR3 covers 17 residues. The germline V and J ends were trimmed by 4 bases and 5 bases, with 23 bases remaining between them. Drawing the rest from reference TRBV11-2 and TRBJ2-5, the complete variable domain is EAGVAQSPRYKIIEKRQSVAFWCNPISGHATLYWYQQILGQGPKLLIQFQNNGVVDDSQLPKDRFSAERLKGVDSTLKIQPAKLEDSAVYLCASSSPFLGRLQETQYFGPGTRLLVL.

The gene calls are TRBV28 and TRBJ2-7; perhaps TRBD2 as D (6 bases). V dropped 6 bases and J dropped 3 bases, with 18 bases sitting between them. Germline values: CDR1 MDHEN, CDR2 SYDVKM. This CDR3 contains 15 residues. For the CDR3, the DNA is TGTGCCAGCAGCAGTGACCCCCGGGGGTTCTACGAGCAGTACTTC. Residues: CASSSDPRGFYEQYF.

The CDR3 DNA reads as TGTGCCAGCTCACCCGTGGGGGGGGAAGCTTTCTTT. It is translated as CASSPVGGEAFF. The chain is built from TRBV18 and TRBJ1-1; possible D gene TRBD1, 5 bases. The CDR3 covers 12 residues. Germline V CDR1 and CDR2: KGHSH, LQKENI. Trimming cost V 3 bases and J 8 bases, with 10 bases left between them.

The CDR3 loop reads CARGGRGANVLTF. The CDR3 DNA sequence: TGTGCCAGGGGGGGGCGAGGGGCCAACGTCCTGACTTTC. The rearrangement links TRBV27 to TRBJ2-6; D might be TRBD2 (7 bases). Trimming stripped 9 bases from V and 4 bases from J, with 10 bases between. The CDR3 totals 13 residues. From germline, CDR1 is MNHEY and CDR2 SMNVEV (reference sequence).

This chain joins TRBV28 and TRBJ2-1, with 9 bases lining up with TRBD1. The CDR3 spans 15 residues. The V gene's germline CDR1 is MDHEN and CDR2 SYDVKM. V lost 6 bases and J lost 8; bases outside the gene matches: 11. The CDR3 DNA reads as TGTGCCAGCAGCCTCCGGGACAGGGCTGCCTATGAGCAGTTCTTC. It encodes CASSLRDRAAYEQFF.

A single count supports this clone. J is TRBJ2-3 and V is TRBV6-6, with 10 bases matching TRBD2. From germline, CDR1 is MNHNY and CDR2 SVGAGI (reference sequence). The V segment lost 5 bases and the J segment 4 bases; nucleotides outside the gene matches: 3. The CDR3 runs to 14 residues. CDR3: CASSPAGGADTQYF. CDR3 coding DNA: TGTGCCAGCAGTCCAGCGGGAGGGGCAGATACGCAGTATTTT.

The chain recombines TRBV5-8 with TRBJ2-1, with TRBD2 matching 8 bases. The CDR3 consists of 15 residues. The V segment lost 4 bases and the J segment 0 bases; nucleotides outside the gene matches: 3. The germline CDR1 and CDR2 sequences are SGHTS and YDEGEE. CDR3 in DNA: TGTGCCAGCAGCCCGGGGGGGAGCTCCTACAATGAGCAGTTCTTC. Translation gives CASSPGGSSYNEQFF.

This clone has just one count. This rearrangement joins TRBV5-1 to TRBJ2-1; D unclear. Germline CDR1 reads SGHRS; CDR2 reads YFSETQ. The CDR3 is 12 amino acids. Trimming stripped 2 bases from V and 6 bases from J, with 6 bases between. CDR3 bases: TGCGCCAGCAGCTTAGCCCTCAATGAGCAGTTCTTC. This sequence encodes CASSLALNEQFF.

The rearrangement joins TRBV11-3 to TRBJ2-7; a possible D gene is TRBD1 (5 bases). V dropped 1 base and J dropped 12 bases, with 13 bases sitting between them. This CDR3 is 12 amino acids long. Germline lookup yields CDR1 SGHNT and CDR2 YENEEA. This CDR3 is CASSLGQGLRYF. CDR3 DNA sequence: TGTGCCAGCAGCTTAGGTCAGGGCCTAAGGTACTTC.

V and J are TRBV2 and TRBJ2-7; D may be TRBD2 (8 bases). The ends were cut back, 4 bases at V and 0 bases at J, with 19 bases in the middle. Germline V CDR1 and CDR2: SNHLY, FYNNEI. The CDR3 is 17 residues long. For the CDR3, the DNA is TGTGCCAGCAGTGCCACAGGGGAGCGGGAGCCCTCCTACGAGCAGTACTTC. It encodes CASSATGEREPSYEQYF.

The CDR3 spells CASSELHNQPQHF. In DNA form, the CDR3 reads TGTGCCAGTAGTGAGCTTCACAATCAGCCCCAGCATTTT. V usage is TRBV19 and J usage is TRBJ1-5; no reliable D call. Germline V gene lookup returns CDR1 LNHDA and CDR2 SQIVND (reference sequence). This CDR3 has 13 residues. Trimming stripped 5 bases from V and 3 bases from J, with 8 bases between.

The V and J genes are TRBV2 and TRBJ1-4; 7 nucleotides line up with TRBD1. Per the germline V gene, CDR1 is SNHLY and CDR2 is FYNNEI. The CDR3 is made up of 15 amino acids. With V trimmed by 6 bases and J by 4 bases, 8 bases remained unmatched. This chain's CDR3 is CASRTQGTYNEKLFF. Here the CDR3 DNA reads TGTGCCAGCAGAACACAGGGGACCTATAATGAAAAACTGTTTTTT.

The rearrangement uses TRBV5-1 and TRBJ1-1; D gene uncertain. CDR3 size: 14 residues. V lost 2 bases, J lost 1 base, and 9 bases lay in between. CDR1 is SGHRS, CDR2 YFSETQ, per germline. CDR3 bases: TGCGCCAGCAGCTTTGCTAATAGGAACACTGAAGCTTTCTTT. Its protein product is CASSFANRNTEAFF.

The rearrangement uses TRBV6-4 and TRBJ2-3; 14 positions match TRBD2. Germline lookup yields CDR1 MRHNA and CDR2 SNTAGT. This CDR3 has 15 amino acids. Unmatched junction bases numbered 5, after V lost 5 bases and J lost 7 bases. CDR3 amino acids: CASSLGTSGSYTQYF. CDR3 sequence (DNA): TGTGCCAGCAGTCTTGGGACTAGCGGGAGTTATACGCAGTATTTT.

The rearrangement uses TRBV11-2 and TRBJ2-5; 8 bases line up with TRBD1. CDR1 is SGHAT and CDR2 is FQNNGV in the germline V gene. After removal of 2 bases from V and 2 bases from J, the junction contained 7 bases not matched to a gene. This CDR3 has 16 amino acids. The CDR3: CASSLTRTGKQETQYF. The CDR3 bases are TGTGCCAGCAGCTTAACTCGGACAGGGAAGCAAGAGACCCAGTACTTC.

This chain links TRBV4-1 with TRBJ2-2, with D possibly matching TRBD2 (5 bases). Trimming cost V 5 bases and J 6 bases, with 16 bases left between them. The CDR3 covers 15 residues. CDR1 and CDR2 from the germline V gene are MGHRA and YSYEKL. The CDR3, as DNA: TGCGCCAGCAGCGAGGGCCGAAGCGTTGCCGGGGAGCTGTTTTTT. This encodes CASSEGRSVAGELFF.

V usage is TRBV5-1 and J usage is TRBJ2-5; 13 bases are shared with TRBD2. Germline-derived CDR1 and CDR2 are SGHRS and YFSETQ. Unmatched junction bases numbered 5, after V lost 4 bases and J lost 2 bases. The CDR3 covers 16 residues. For the CDR3, the DNA is TGCGCCAGCAGCCAAGGGACTAGCGGGGTACAAGAGACCCAGTACTTC. Translated, it gives CASSQGTSGVQETQYF.

This sequence joins TRBV14 and TRBJ1-2; no firm D call. CDR1 and CDR2 from the germline V gene are SGHDN and FVKESK. The CDR3 length is 13 residues. V was shortened by 4 bases and J by 2 bases, with 8 bases between the two germline ends. The CDR3, as DNA: TGTGCCAGCAGCCCTCTCCCGAACTATGGCTACACCTTC. Protein: CASSPLPNYGYTF.

J is TRBJ1-1 and V is TRBV6-5; D perhaps matches TRBD1 (6 bases). The V and J ends lost 7 bases and 4 bases respectively, with 19 bases between them. The CDR3 sequence is 15 residues long. CDR1 and CDR2 (germline): MNHEY, SVGAGI. The CDR3 DNA sequence: TGTGCCAGCAACACAGGGTGGGGGAAGAGCACTGAAGCTTTCTTT. It is translated as CASNTGWGKSTEAFF.

This chain links TRBV27 with TRBJ2-5, with a possible D match to TRBD1 (6 bases). Gene TRBJ2-7 matches the end of the DNA better, so the J call may be wrong. The CDR3 has 16 amino acids. Germline CDR1 is MNHEY and CDR2 is SMNVEV (reference sequence). In DNA, the CDR3 is TGTGCCAGCAGTCCTTTAAAACGCCAGGGGATTTACGAGCAGTACTTC. Translated: CASSPLKRQGIYEQYF.

This clone has a single count. The CDR3 reads CAIRETGDPSSYEQYF. The CDR3 coding sequence is TGTGCCATCAGGGAGACAGGGGACCCCAGCTCCTACGAGCAGTACTTC. The V call is TRBV10-3, the J call TRBJ2-7; 8 nucleotides line up with TRBD1. The CDR3 has 16 amino acids. V gave up 6 bases and J gave up 0 bases; unmatched junction bases: 10. Germline values: CDR1 ENHRY, CDR2 SYGVKD.

V and J are TRBV6-1 and TRBJ2-3; 7 positions agree with TRBD1. V lost 5 bases, J lost 2 bases, and 7 bases stayed unmatched. Germline CDR1 MNHNS, CDR2 SASEGT. This CDR3 contains 15 residues. The CDR3 region has the DNA TGTGCCAGCAGTCAAGAAGGACAGGACACAGATACGCAGTATTTT. The encoded protein is CASSQEGQDTDTQYF.

The chain has TRBV28 and TRBJ1-2, with D hard to call. Germline V gene data show CDR1 as MDHEN and CDR2 as SYDVKM. The CDR3 consists of 12 residues. The CDR3 DNA reads as TGTGCGGCGGGCGAATCCAGGATTGGCTACACCTTC. Translated: CAAGESRIGYTF.